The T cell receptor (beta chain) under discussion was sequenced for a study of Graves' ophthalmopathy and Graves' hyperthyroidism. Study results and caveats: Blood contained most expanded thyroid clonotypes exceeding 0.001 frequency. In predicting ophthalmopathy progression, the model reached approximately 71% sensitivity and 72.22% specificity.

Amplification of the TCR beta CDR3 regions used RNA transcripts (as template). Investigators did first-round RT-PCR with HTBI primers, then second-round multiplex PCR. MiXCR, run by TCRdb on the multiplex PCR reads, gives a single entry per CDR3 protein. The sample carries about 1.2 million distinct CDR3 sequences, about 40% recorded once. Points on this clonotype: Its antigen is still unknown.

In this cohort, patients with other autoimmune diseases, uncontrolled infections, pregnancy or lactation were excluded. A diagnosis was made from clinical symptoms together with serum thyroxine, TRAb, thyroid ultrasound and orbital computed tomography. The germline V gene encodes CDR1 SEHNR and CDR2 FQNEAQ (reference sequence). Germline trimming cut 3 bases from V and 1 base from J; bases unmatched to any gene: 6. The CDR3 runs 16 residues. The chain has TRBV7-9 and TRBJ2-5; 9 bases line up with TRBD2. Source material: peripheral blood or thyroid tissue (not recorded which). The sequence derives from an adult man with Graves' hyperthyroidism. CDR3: CASSFGSSGVQETQYF. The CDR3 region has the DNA TGTGCCAGCAGCTTTGGGTCTAGCGGGGTCCAAGAGACCCAGTACTTC.